This T cell receptor beta chain is from a study of T cells in Graves' hyperthyroidism and ophthalmopathy (dated by TCRdb to the late 2010s). About the full investigation: Peripheral blood samples were taken at initial diagnosis, before any treatment was given. To identify distinguishing TCR V-J signatures, a discovery cohort of 100 patients was used, comprising some 45 with Graves' ophthalmopathy and 57 with stable Graves' hyperthyroidism. Prospective prediction of ophthalmopathy was tested in an independent validation cohort of fewer than 20 hyperthyroidism patients and 17 patients who later progressed to ophthalmopathy. The approximately 100 discovery patients were divided at random into training and test sets in a 7:3 ratio. In six Graves' hyperthyroidism patients, the study also compared T-cell repertoires from thyroid tissue with T-cell repertoires from blood. After sampling, hyperthyroidism patients received methimazole starting at 30 mg daily, and ophthalmopathy patients received high-dose intravenous methylprednisolone. The paper describes TCR Vbeta CDR3 sequencing of 135 peripheral blood samples, made up of under 50 ophthalmopathy patients, 70 to 80 hyperthyroidism patients and 17 progressor patients.

The full study reports these points: During validation, the model predicted progression to ophthalmopathy a median of roughly 7.1 months ahead of onset, with almost 71% sensitivity and less than 85% specificity. Most expanded thyroid clonotypes (frequency above 0.001) were also detected in blood, a finding suggesting that blood repertoires may reflect thyroid immune responses. No statistical method was used to set the sample size in advance, and investigators knew the group allocation. A model built on a 13 V-J signature distinguished ophthalmopathy from stable hyperthyroidism, reaching around 88% sensitivity and 81.08% specificity in cross-validation and 80%/75% in testing.

Amplification of TCR beta CDR3 regions was carried out from RNA transcripts. For the first round of RT-PCR on the TCR CDR3, the HTBI primer set was used together with the Qiagen OneStep RT-PCR kit. The libraries were constructed in a second round of multiplex PCR and then size-selected and purified. Libraries were sequenced paired-end with 100 bp reads on an Illumina HiSeq2000. On the study's bioinformatics: Raw data were processed with SOAPnuke, discarding reads with adapters, uncalled bases, mean Phred below 15, or no exact constant-primer or identifier match. COPE v1.2.5 was used to merge high-quality paired reads, and clonotypes were defined as unique nucleotide sequences. MiTCR v1.1 was used to align clonotypes to the IMGT TRBV, TRBD and TRBJ reference segments. Only V-J combinations with frequency above 0.0001, covering 98% to 99.2% of repertoires, were analysed. The TCS score was defined as the ratio of F50 (clonal expansion) to E x V (chaos), calculated using BLOSUM62-based TCRdist between CDR3 peptides within each V-J. Welch's t-statistics and random forest reduced some 510 V-J features to around 14, which were used in a naive Bayes classifier (R e1071). TCRdb ran its own pipeline on the public reads, namely fastp trimming at Q25 and MiXCR clone calling, and kept in-frame beta chains. Merged by CDR3 protein, the rows form single entries marked with the most common genes and DNA. The V and J calls and clone size are TCRdb's, not the authors'. The table for this sample lists a few hundred thousand distinct CDR3 sequences; around 23% of them were counted only once. The ten largest clones capture roughly 52% of the sample.

A note on this clonotype: It lacks a known antigen. No quality values exist for individual bases; no much larger clone is one base distant.

Relative to germline, V is missing 1 base and J is missing 8 bases, with 5 bases of the junction outside any gene match. CDR1 and CDR2, looked up from the germline V gene, are SGHRS and YFSETQ. Spanning cysteine to phenylalanine, the CDR3 consists of 15 amino acids. Just CDR3 DNA is preserved here, 45 bases in frame from base 1. Stable Graves' hyperthyroidism was defined as no progression to ophthalmopathy during 18 months of follow-up. Hyperthyroidism patients were newly diagnosed, with disease duration under 2 months, and aged 18 to 65 years. The study excluded patients with uncontrolled infections, other autoimmune diseases, pregnancy or lactation. Diagnoses were based on clinical symptoms, serum thyroxine and TRAb, thyroid ultrasound and orbital computed tomography. PBMCs were separated from roughly 10 ml of fresh peripheral blood using Ficoll-Paque density gradient centrifugation. Total RNA was extracted with Trizol reagent, and quality was checked on an Agilent 2100 Bioanalyzer.

Recombination joined TRBV5-1 with TRBJ2-1; 11 bases in between match TRBD2. The receptor was isolated from a woman between 50 and 59 years old with Graves' hyperthyroidism. The material sequenced was blood. The nucleotide sequence reads as follows: TGCGCCAGCAGCTTGATAACTAGCGGGAGCTATGAGCAGTTCTTC. It translates as CASSLITSGSYEQFF.